Included here is one T cell receptor beta chain sequence, with context. Its target is not known. This sample is drawn from a study of vaccination effects on CD4 cells after COVID-19. Study-level information: Samples that were drawn after vaccination came a median of 72 days after the second dose.

Researchers isolated CD4+ T cells once approximately ten days of culture had elapsed. Two-dose vaccination with either BNT162b2 or mRNA-1273 was given to the participants. Clones were sequenced by immunoSEQ multiplex PCR, and TCRdb holds only the in-frame ones, with some missing. The table shows about 66,000 clones, with less than 85% occurring only once. The V end lost 3 bases, the J end lost 2 bases, and 7 bases lay between the germline ends. Germline CDR1 is SNHLY and CDR2 is FYNNEI. The CDR3 sequence is 14 residues long. Material: CD4+ T cells from PBMCs cultured without peptide, obtained after COVID-19 vaccination. The sequence was obtained from a human donor who received a COVID-19 vaccine. The chain employs TRBV2 and TRBJ2-2; D is unresolved. The CDR3 here is CASSDEFNTGELFF. The CDR3 DNA is TGTGCCAGCAGTGACGAATTTAACACCGGGGAGCTGTTTTTT.